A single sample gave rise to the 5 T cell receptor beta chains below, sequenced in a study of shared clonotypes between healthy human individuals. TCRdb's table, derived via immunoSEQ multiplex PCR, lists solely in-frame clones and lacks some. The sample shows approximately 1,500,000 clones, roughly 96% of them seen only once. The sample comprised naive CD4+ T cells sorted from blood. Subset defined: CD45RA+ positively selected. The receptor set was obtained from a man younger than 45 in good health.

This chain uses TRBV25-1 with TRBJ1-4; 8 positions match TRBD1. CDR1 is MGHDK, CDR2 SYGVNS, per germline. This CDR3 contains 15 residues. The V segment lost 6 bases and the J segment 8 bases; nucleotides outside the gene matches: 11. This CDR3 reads CASSPPQGAEEKLFF. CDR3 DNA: TGTGCCAGCAGCCCCCCCCAGGGGGCAGAGGAAAAACTGTTTTTT.

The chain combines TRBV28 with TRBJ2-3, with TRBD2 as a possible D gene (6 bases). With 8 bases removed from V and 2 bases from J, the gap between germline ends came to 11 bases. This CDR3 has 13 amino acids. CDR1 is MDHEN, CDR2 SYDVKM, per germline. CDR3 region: CASRWTNTDTQYF. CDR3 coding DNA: TGTGCCAGCCGCTGGACTAACACAGATACGCAGTATTTT. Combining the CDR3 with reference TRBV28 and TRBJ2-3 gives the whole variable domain DVKVTQSSRYLVKRTGEKVFLECVQDMDHENMFWYRQDPGLGLRLIYFSYDVKMKEKGDIPEGYSVSREKKERFSLILESASTNQTSMYLCASRWTNTDTQYFGPGTRLTVL.

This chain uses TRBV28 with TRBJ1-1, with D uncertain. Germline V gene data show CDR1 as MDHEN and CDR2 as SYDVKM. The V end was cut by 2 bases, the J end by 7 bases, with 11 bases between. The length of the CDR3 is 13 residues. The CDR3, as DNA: TGTGCCAGCAGTTTACTCGGAAGTGGTGAAGCTTTCTTT. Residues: CASSLLGSGEAFF.

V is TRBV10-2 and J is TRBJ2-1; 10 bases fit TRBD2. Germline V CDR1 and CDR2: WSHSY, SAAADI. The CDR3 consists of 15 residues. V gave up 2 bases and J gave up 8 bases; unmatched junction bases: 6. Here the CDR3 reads CASSEPAGGRDEQFF. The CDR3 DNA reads TGCGCCAGCAGTGAGCCAGCGGGAGGGCGGGATGAGCAGTTCTTC.

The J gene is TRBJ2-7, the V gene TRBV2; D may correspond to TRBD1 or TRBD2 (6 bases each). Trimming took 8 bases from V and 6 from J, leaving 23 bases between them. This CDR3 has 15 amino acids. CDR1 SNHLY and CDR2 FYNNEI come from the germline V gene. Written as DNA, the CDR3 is TGTGCCAGCCTGAACCCCGGGGGCAAACCTAGCGAGCAGTACTTC. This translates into CASLNPGGKPSEQYF.